These 16 T cell receptor beta chains were all obtained from the same sample, sequenced in a study of neurological immune-mediated disorders. One entry per CDR3 protein results from TCRdb running MiXCR on the 5' RACE reads. The top ten clones hold roughly 12% of a sample with 39,000 or so distinct CDR3 sequences, more than 2% of them seen once. Sequenced input: PBMCs. The origin of the receptors is a young man with multiple sclerosis.

This clonotype was counted at least ten times. The chain is built from TRBV6-6 and TRBJ2-3; 9 nucleotides match TRBD2. After removal of 4 bases from V and 1 base from J, the junction contained 3 bases not matched to a gene. Germline assignment: CDR1 MNHNY and CDR2 SVGAGI (reference sequence). The CDR3 has 15 amino acids. The CDR3 spells CASSLGLARTDTQYF. In nucleotides, the CDR3 is TGTGCCAGCAGTTTAGGACTAGCGCGCACAGATACGCAGTATTTT.

This clonotype was counted many times. The chain links TRBV7-3 to TRBJ2-5; a possible D gene is TRBD2 (6 bases). CDR3 size: 15 residues. The V gene's germline CDR1 is SGHTA and CDR2 FQGTGA. Trimming took 5 bases from V and 0 from J, leaving 13 bases between them. The CDR3 reads CASSRRAGHQETQYF. The CDR3 bases are TGTGCCAGCAGCCGGAGGGCAGGACACCAAGAGACCCAGTACTTC.

A few counts support this clonotype. V and J are TRBV12-3 or TRBV12-4 and TRBJ1-4; tentative D call: TRBD1 (5 bases). This CDR3 spans 14 amino acids. The germline V and J ends were trimmed by 4 bases and 8 bases, with 14 bases remaining between them. CDR3 in DNA: TGTGCCAGCAGTTCAAGACGGGGGTTCGAAAAACTGTTTTTT. Translated, it gives CASSSRRGFEKLFF.

This clonotype was counted ten times or more. This sequence joins TRBV6-2 or TRBV6-3 and TRBJ2-7; 7 bases are a match to TRBD1. V dropped 5 bases and J dropped 0; count of bases not matched to a gene: 7. CDR1 MNHEY and CDR2 SVGEGT come from the germline V gene. There are 15 residues in the CDR3. The CDR3 DNA sequence: TGTGCCAGCAGTAAACGACAGGGTAGCTCCTACGAGCAGTACTTC. Protein product: CASSKRQGSSYEQYF.

This clonotype came up many times. The chain has TRBV14 and TRBJ1-1; D not certain. The CDR3 loop spans 14 amino acids. Germline CDR1 and CDR2: SGHDN and FVKESK. V gave up 3 bases and J gave up 0 bases, with 8 bases separating them. Written as DNA, the CDR3 is TGTGCCAGCAGCCAGCGGACTCTGAACACTGAAGCTTTCTTT. Amino acids: CASSQRTLNTEAFF. Full variable domain (remainder filled in from reference TRBV14 and TRBJ1-1): EAGVTQFPSHSVIEKGQTVTLRCDPISGHDNLYWYRRVMGKEIKFLLHFVKESKQDESGMPNNRFLAERTGGTYSTLKVQPAELEDSGVYFCASSQRTLNTEAFFGQGTRLTVV.

The sample holds many counts of this clonotype. The chain joins TRBV7-2 to TRBJ2-1; TRBD2 matches at 11 bases. V shed 6 bases and J 7 bases; nucleotides not matched to a gene: 5. Germline V lookup: CDR1 SGHTA, CDR2 FQGNSA. The CDR3 runs 14 residues. CDR3 region: CASRVSGRANEQFF. As DNA, the CDR3 is TGTGCCAGCAGGGTTAGCGGGAGGGCTAATGAGCAGTTCTTC. Complete variable domain (other parts from reference TRBV7-2 and TRBJ2-1): GAGVSQSPSNKVTEKGKDVELRCDPISGHTALYWYRQSLGQGLEFLIYFQGNSAPDKSGLPSDRFSAERTGGSVSTLTIQRTQQEDSAVYLCASRVSGRANEQFFGPGTRLTVL.

This clonotype was detected ten times or more. This chain links TRBV5-1 with TRBJ1-1; D is unclear. Trimming removed 0 bases at V and 0 bases at J, with 6 bases between. The CDR3 has 14 amino acids. Germline CDR1 reads SGHRS; CDR2 reads YFSETQ. In nucleotides, the CDR3 is TGCGCCAGCAGCTTGGAGCGGATGAACACTGAAGCTTTCTTT. Protein: CASSLERMNTEAFF.

Ten or more counts support this clonotype. The CDR3 DNA is TGCAGTGCTAGAGCATCGGGACAGGGTCGGTCCGGTGGCTACACCTTC. This translates into CSARASGQGRSGGYTF. This chain joins TRBV20-1 and TRBJ1-2; 9 bases line up with TRBD1. The J segment lost 7 bases and the V segment lost 1 base, leaving 13 bases of the junction unmatched. The germline V gene encodes CDR1 DFQATT and CDR2 SNEGSKA (reference sequence). The CDR3 has 16 amino acids.

The chain carries TRBV20-1 and TRBJ2-3; TRBD2 matches 7 bases. The CDR3 runs to 14 residues. Germline loops: CDR1 DFQATT, CDR2 SNEGSKA (reference sequence). Unmatched junction bases numbered 7, after V lost 3 bases and J lost 4 bases. The CDR3 region has the DNA TGCAGTGCTAGGAGGGGAGGGGTGGCAGATACGCAGTATTTT. Encoded protein: CSARRGGVADTQYF.

This clonotype was found many times. This chain connects TRBV6-2 or TRBV6-3 to TRBJ2-7, with TRBD1 as a possible D gene (6 bases). Germline CDR1 MNHEY, CDR2 SVGEGT. Trimming took 6 bases from V and 4 from J, leaving 16 bases between them. This CDR3 comprises 14 residues. CDR3 nucleotide sequence: TGTGCCAGCAGACCCCGGGACATCTTTTACGAGCAGTACTTC. Protein product: CASRPRDIFYEQYF.

There are many counts of this clonotype. CDR3 bases: TGTGCCAGCAGCCAGGGCCTACGACTAGCGGGGGGATCCTACGAGCAGTACTTC. This codes for CASSQGLRLAGGSYEQYF. This chain uses TRBV3-1 with TRBJ2-7; 13 bases line up with TRBD2. Germline trimming cut 3 bases from V and 1 base from J; bases unmatched to any gene: 9. The CDR3 runs to 18 residues. In germline, CDR1 is LGHDT, CDR2 YNNKEL (reference sequence).

This clonotype was detected ten times or more. This could be a read error, since a much larger clone is one nucleotide away. The genes are TRBV10-3 and TRBJ1-6, with a weak D call TRBD1 (6 bases). This CDR3 contains 15 residues. Germline loops: CDR1 ENHRY, CDR2 SYGVKD. The CDR3 DNA reads as TGTGCCACCCAAGACGGAGGGGGAGAAAATTCACACCTCCACTTT. Its translation is CATQDGGGENSHLHF.

This clonotype showed up many times. The chain joins TRBV20-1 to TRBJ1-1, with 8 positions matching TRBD1. Germline V lookup: CDR1 DFQATT, CDR2 SNEGSKA (reference sequence). The CDR3 has 12 residues. The V segment lost 2 bases and the J segment 8 bases; nucleotides outside the gene matches: 4. CDR3 nucleotides: TGCAGTGCTAGACACAGGGGGACCGAAGCTTTCTTT. Amino acids: CSARHRGTEAFF.

In this sample, this clonotype turned up many times. This CDR3 is CSARPGLAGRVYEQYF. The CDR3 nucleotides read TGCAGTGCCAGACCGGGACTAGCGGGACGAGTCTACGAGCAGTACTTC. The chain is built from TRBV20-1 and TRBJ2-7, with TRBD2 identical over 13 bases. The CDR3 runs to 16 residues. Germline CDR1 DFQATT, CDR2 SNEGSKA (reference sequence). V shed 6 bases, J shed 3 bases, and the junction held 11 bases outside the gene matches.

In its sample, this clonotype was seen many times. The V gene is TRBV7-8, the J gene TRBJ2-7; 9 bases agree with TRBD1. The V segment lost 5 bases and the J segment 1 base; nucleotides outside the gene matches: 6. Germline loops: CDR1 SGHVS, CDR2 FQNEAQ. The CDR3 runs 15 residues. CDR3: CASSQGTGTSYEQYF. In nucleotides, the CDR3 is TGTGCCAGCAGCCAAGGGACAGGGACTTCCTACGAGCAGTACTTC.

The table lists this clonotype with many counts. The V call is TRBV7-2, the J call TRBJ1-3, with D unclear. The CDR3 loop spans 16 amino acids. Germline assignment: CDR1 SGHTA and CDR2 FQGNSA. V was clipped by 0 bases and J by 0 bases, with 9 bases between them. CDR3 loop: CASSLAYSFSGNTIYF. The CDR3, as DNA: TGTGCCAGCAGCTTAGCGTACAGCTTCTCTGGAAACACCATATATTTT.